Following are 18 T cell receptor beta chains from one sample sequenced in a study of cytomegalovirus exposure and HLA in healthy donors. Both 60 Vbeta primers and 13 Jbeta primers went into the PCR. Sequencing used immunoSEQ multiplex PCR; TCRdb keeps in-frame clones, though not all of them. Here the sample spans 100,000 to 150,000 clones, 60% to 85% being singletons. Specimen: PBMCs. The receptors here all came from a female donor in good health and CMV-seronegative.

The chain couples TRBV2 to TRBJ1-1; perhaps TRBD1 as D (5 bases). This CDR3 region has 13 residues. Trimming took 2 bases from V and 10 from J, leaving 14 bases between them. Germline V gives CDR1 SNHLY, CDR2 FYNNEI. CDR3 DNA sequence: TGTGCCAGCAGTGAAAGGGAGGGGAAGGGAGCTTTCTTT. It encodes CASSEREGKGAFF.

In nucleotides, the CDR3 is TGTGCCAGCAGCGAAGACACAGGGGAATTGTCCTATAATTCACCCCTCCACTTT. Translation: CASSEDTGELSYNSPLHF. The chain uses TRBV5-5 and TRBJ1-6; TRBD1 matches at 7 bases. The trim removed 4 bases at V and 1 base at J, leaving 11 bases unmatched. In germline, CDR1 is SGHKS, CDR2 YYEKEE (reference sequence). This CDR3 has 18 residues.

The chain uses TRBV19 and TRBJ1-2, with D tentatively TRBD1 (5 bases). CDR3 length: 16 residues. V was trimmed by 1 base and J by 3 bases, leaving 15 bases between them. Germline V gene data show CDR1 as LNHDA and CDR2 as SQIVND (reference sequence). CDR3 nucleotide sequence: TGTGCCAGTAGTATAGGCGGAGGGACCGGGCACTATGGCTACACCTTC. It is translated as CASSIGGGTGHYGYTF.

This chain connects TRBV10-3 to TRBJ1-1; D is undetermined. Germline V gene lookup returns CDR1 ENHRY and CDR2 SYGVKD. The CDR3 totals 16 residues. The V end was cut by 0 bases, the J end by 1 base, with 12 bases between. CDR3 in DNA: TGTGCCATCAGTGAGTCGTTTGCGGCACCGAACACTGAAGCTTTCTTT. It translates to CAISESFAAPNTEAFF.

The chain links TRBV7-8 to TRBJ2-2, with 7 bases aligning to TRBD1. V trimming: 6 bases; J trimming: 5 bases; junction bases outside the gene matches: 9. The germline V gene has CDR1 SGHVS and CDR2 FQNEAQ. CDR3 size: 15 residues. The DNA of the CDR3 is TGTGCCAGCAGGTCTAAGGGGGCAGGGACCGGGGAGCTGTTTTTT. Protein sequence: CASRSKGAGTGELFF. The whole variable domain, filled in from reference TRBV7-8 and TRBJ2-2, reads GAGVSQSPRYKVAKRGQDVALRCDPISGHVSLFWYQQALGQGPEFLTYFQNEAQLDKSGLPSDRFFAERPEGSVSTLKIQRTQQEDSAVYLCASRSKGAGTGELFFGEGSRLTVL.

The chain is built from TRBV27 and TRBJ1-6; a possible D gene is TRBD1 (6 bases). The CDR3 is 12 residues long. The germline CDR1 and CDR2 sequences are MNHEY and SMNVEV (reference sequence). Deletions cut 6 bases from V and 15 bases from J, with 15 bases between. CDR3 sequence (DNA): TGTGCCAGCAGACAGGGTGCAAATCTCCTCCACTTT. The encoded protein is CASRQGANLLHF.

This clone was observed a handful of times. The rearrangement uses TRBV5-6 and TRBJ1-2; TRBD1 is a possible D gene (6 bases). The germline gives CDR1 SGHDT, CDR2 YYEEEE. CDR3 length equals 13 residues. V shed 7 bases and J shed 7 bases, with 17 bases lying between them. The CDR3 reads CASLHRVIGGYTF. The CDR3 DNA is TGTGCCAGCCTCCACAGGGTGATCGGTGGCTACACCTTC.

The chain links TRBV11-2 to TRBJ1-5, with 11 nucleotides matching TRBD1. V dropped 5 bases and J dropped 0; count of bases not matched to a gene: 6. Germline V gene data show CDR1 as SGHAT and CDR2 as FQNNGV. This CDR3 has 17 amino acids. The CDR3 reads CASSTGQGAGSNQPQHF. The CDR3 DNA reads as TGTGCCAGCAGCACCGGACAGGGGGCGGGTAGCAATCAGCCCCAGCATTTT. The full variable domain, with the rest looked up from reference TRBV11-2 and TRBJ1-5, is EAGVAQSPRYKIIEKRQSVAFWCNPISGHATLYWYQQILGQGPKLLIQFQNNGVVDDSQLPKDRFSAERLKGVDSTLKIQPAKLEDSAVYLCASSTGQGAGSNQPQHFGDGTRLSIL.

Points on this clone: The junction does not match germline at one end; this may be a read error. The genes are TRBV11-2 and TRBJ2-4; 9 nucleotides agree with TRBD1. CDR1 is SGHAT, CDR2 FQNNGV, per germline. CDR3 length equals 15 residues. The CDR3 spells CASSLTGGAKNSQYF. In DNA, the CDR3 is TGTGCCAGCAGCTTGACAGGGGGAGCCAAAAACAGTCAGTACTTC.

The J gene is TRBJ2-6, the V gene TRBV4-1; D ambiguous. Between the trimmed V and J ends, which lost 4 bases and 0 bases, there was a span of 13 bases. The CDR3 spans 17 residues. Germline V CDR1 and CDR2: MGHRA, YSYEKL. This CDR3 is CASSRRDFTSGANVLTF. CDR3 sequence (DNA): TGCGCCAGCAGCCGGAGAGACTTTACCTCTGGGGCCAACGTCCTGACTTTC.

V usage is TRBV7-9 and J usage is TRBJ2-1; D is perhaps TRBD2 (6 bases). The CDR3 covers 14 residues. V was pared by 7 bases and J by 12 bases, with 22 bases between. Germline V gene data show CDR1 as SEHNR and CDR2 as FQNEAQ (reference sequence). This CDR3 reads CASIVGGESGGQFF. As DNA, the CDR3 is TGTGCCAGCATTGTAGGAGGGGAGAGTGGGGGGCAGTTCTTC.

The chain's CDR3 is CASSFPTPVPGANVLTF. The CDR3 DNA sequence: TGTGCCAGCAGTTTTCCCACCCCGGTTCCTGGGGCCAACGTCCTGACTTTC. The genes are TRBV27 and TRBJ2-6; no firm D call. The germline V and J ends were trimmed by 3 bases and 2 bases, with 14 bases remaining between them. The germline gives CDR1 MNHEY, CDR2 SMNVEV (reference sequence). The CDR3 contains 17 residues. Drawing the rest from reference TRBV27 and TRBJ2-6, the complete variable domain is EAQVTQNPRYLITVTGKKLTVTCSQNMNHEYMSWYRQDPGLGLRQIYYSMNVEVTDKGDVPEGYKVSRKEKRNFPLILESPSPNQTSLYFCASSFPTPVPGANVLTFGAGSRLTVL.

This clone was seen a handful of times. V is TRBV19 and J is TRBJ2-7; 9 bases map to TRBD1. Germline V gene data show CDR1 as LNHDA and CDR2 as SQIVND (reference sequence). The V and J ends lost 3 bases and 2 bases, in that order; junction bases with no gene match: 11. The CDR3 is 17 amino acids. The CDR3 protein is CASSMGAFGTGTYEQYF. The CDR3 DNA reads as TGTGCCAGTAGTATGGGAGCTTTCGGGACAGGGACCTACGAGCAGTACTTC. The complete variable domain, with remaining parts taken from reference TRBV19 and TRBJ2-7, reads DGGITQSPKYLFRKEGQNVTLSCEQNLNHDAMYWYRQDPGQGLRLIYYSQIVNDFQKGDIAEGYSVSREKKESFPLTVTSAQKNPTAFYLCASSMGAFGTGTYEQYFGPGTRLTVT.

This clone turned up a few times. The rearrangement links TRBV11-2 to TRBJ2-3; TRBD2 aligns across 13 bases. The germline V gene encodes CDR1 SGHAT and CDR2 FQNNGV. Trimming cost V 5 bases and J 3 bases; bases outside gene matches: 8. CDR3 size: 17 residues. CDR3 nucleotide sequence: TGTGCCAGCAGCCCCCGACTAGCGGGGGGCCATACAGATACGCAGTATTTT. Protein sequence: CASSPRLAGGHTDTQYF. Filled out from reference TRBV11-2 and TRBJ2-3, the complete variable domain reads EAGVAQSPRYKIIEKRQSVAFWCNPISGHATLYWYQQILGQGPKLLIQFQNNGVVDDSQLPKDRFSAERLKGVDSTLKIQPAKLEDSAVYLCASSPRLAGGHTDTQYFGPGTRLTVL.

This chain connects TRBV7-9 to TRBJ1-1; D possibly corresponds to TRBD1 (6 bases). The length of the CDR3 is 15 residues. The germline gives CDR1 SEHNR, CDR2 FQNEAQ (reference sequence). The ends were cut back, 0 bases at V and 1 base at J, with 9 bases in the middle. DNA of the CDR3: TGTGCCAGCAGCTTAGCGCGGGGGGCGAACACTGAAGCTTTCTTT. It specifies CASSLARGANTEAFF. Full variable domain (missing parts from reference TRBV7-9 and TRBJ1-1): DTGVSQNPRHKITKRGQNVTFRCDPISEHNRLYWYRQTLGQGPEFLTYFQNEAQLEKSRLLSDRFSAERPKGSFSTLEIQRTEQGDSAMYLCASSLARGANTEAFFGQGTRLTVV.

V is TRBV4-1 and J is TRBJ1-2, with 7 positions matching TRBD1. Germline V gene lookup returns CDR1 MGHRA and CDR2 YSYEKL. The CDR3 length is 14 residues. V gave up 0 bases and J gave up 7 bases; unmatched junction bases: 5. The CDR3 spells CASSQDRRQGGYTF. The DNA for the CDR3 is TGCGCCAGCAGCCAAGATAGGAGACAGGGTGGCTACACCTTC.

J is TRBJ1-1 and V is TRBV11-3; TRBD1 aligns across 7 bases. Germline CDR1 and CDR2: SGHNT and YENEEA. This CDR3 region has 12 residues. V trimming: 4 bases; J trimming: 7 bases; junction bases outside the gene matches: 3. CDR3 DNA: TGTGCCAGCAGCTCACGGGACAGTGAAGCTTTCTTT. Its translation is CASSSRDSEAFF. Combining the CDR3 with reference TRBV11-3 and TRBJ1-1 gives the whole variable domain EAGVVQSPRYKIIEKKQPVAFWCNPISGHNTLYWYLQNLGQGPELLIRYENEEAVDDSQLPKDRFSAERLKGVDSTLKIQPAELGDSAVYLCASSSRDSEAFFGQGTRLTVV.

CDR3 coding DNA: TGTGCCAGTAGCCCCCCACCCGGCGGAGGGTTGTATGGCTACACCTTC. Amino acids: CASSPPPGGGLYGYTF. The chain is built from TRBV19 and TRBJ1-2; no definite D call. CDR1 is LNHDA and CDR2 is SQIVND in the germline V gene (reference sequence). The V end lost 6 bases, the J end lost 5 bases, and 22 bases lay between the germline ends. This CDR3 region has 16 residues.